Each of the 27 T cell receptor beta chains below was sequenced from the same sample in a study of cytotoxic CD8 clonotypes in ibrutinib-treated CLL. Here immunoSEQ multiplex PCR was the method, and the copy in TCRdb shows in-frame clones only, minus some. The table shows roughly 150,000 clones, with roughly 80% occurring only once. Sequences were derived from PBMCs, sampled after 12 months of ibrutinib treatment. The receptors here all came from a human donor with chronic lymphocytic leukemia.

The chain employs TRBV28 and TRBJ1-1, with unresolved D. Germline V gene lookup returns CDR1 MDHEN and CDR2 SYDVKM. The CDR3 sequence is 15 residues long. Trimming left V 4 bases short and J 0 bases short, with 12 bases between. CDR3 DNA: TGTGCCAGCAGTTACTCAGGTTCTATGAACACTGAAGCTTTCTTT. Translation gives CASSYSGSMNTEAFF.

The CDR3 nucleotides read TGTGCCAGCAGCTTAGAGGGTTGGGCCAACGTCCTGACTTTC. Its protein is CASSLEGWANVLTF. J is TRBJ2-6 and V is TRBV7-8; D gene unclear. The CDR3 has 14 residues. Looked up from germline, CDR1 is SGHVS and CDR2 is FQNEAQ. V shed 1 base and J shed 5 bases, with 6 bases lying between them.

V is TRBV7-2 and J is TRBJ1-4; the match to TRBD1 covers 10 bases. The germline CDR1 and CDR2 sequences are SGHTA and FQGNSA. J lost 5 bases, V lost 5 bases, and 2 bases had no gene match. This CDR3 region has 14 residues. The CDR3 DNA reads as TGTGCCAGCAGCAGGGACAGGGGAAATGAAAAACTGTTTTTT. Amino acids: CASSRDRGNEKLFF.

The chain links TRBV28 to TRBJ2-5; 9 nucleotides line up with TRBD1. This CDR3 has 14 residues. CDR1 and CDR2 from the germline V gene are MDHEN and SYDVKM. The junction had 7 bases not matched to a gene; V was cut back by 6 bases and J by 5 bases. The CDR3 nucleotides read TGTGCCAGCAGCTCCTCCGACAGGGGGGAGACCCAGTACTTC. Translation gives CASSSSDRGETQYF.

The chain joins TRBV11-2 to TRBJ1-2; D unclear. In germline, CDR1 is SGHAT, CDR2 FQNNGV. The CDR3 sequence is 15 residues long. V gave up 4 bases and J gave up 0 bases, with 12 bases separating them. As DNA, the CDR3 is TGTGCCAGCAGCTCCCCCCGGCGAGCTAACTATGGCTACACCTTC. Translating it yields CASSSPRRANYGYTF.

This sequence joins TRBV4-2 and TRBJ2-1; 9 bases line up with TRBD2. Germline loops: CDR1 LGHNA, CDR2 YNFKEQ. The CDR3 has 16 amino acids. J lost 6 bases, V lost 5 bases, and 11 bases had no gene match. The DNA of the CDR3 is TGTGCCAGCAGCTTCGGGTCGTCTAGCGGGGCCAATGAGCAGTTCTTC. Translated: CASSFGSSSGANEQFF.

This clone was counted once. The chain recombines TRBV11-1 with TRBJ1-4, with 7 bases matching TRBD1. Germline CDR1 is SGHAT and CDR2 is FQDESV (reference sequence). After removal of 5 bases from V and 2 bases from J, the junction contained 2 bases not matched to a gene. The CDR3 has 14 residues. DNA for the CDR3: TGTGCCAGCAGCACAGGGGAGACTAATGAAAAACTGTTTTTT. Translated, it gives CASSTGETNEKLFF.

The chain recombines TRBV6-1 with TRBJ1-1; D possibly corresponds to TRBD1 (5 bases). The CDR3 loop spans 13 amino acids. Germline CDR1 and CDR2: MNHNS and SASEGT. Trimming left V 11 bases short and J 3 bases short, with 16 bases between. CDR3 sequence reads: CAYLGRGDTEAFF. The CDR3 bases are TGTGCCTACCTGGGGCGCGGGGACACTGAAGCTTTCTTT.

The chain joins TRBV4-2 to TRBJ2-1; 8 nucleotides agree with TRBD2. The germline V gene encodes CDR1 LGHNA and CDR2 YNFKEQ. V was clipped by 0 bases and J by 7 bases; unmatched bases: 8. The CDR3 is 16 residues long. The CDR3 region has the DNA TGTGCCAGCAGCCAAGATCGGGGGGGTCCCACGAATGAGCAGTTCTTC. It encodes CASSQDRGGPTNEQFF.

This chain connects TRBV4-2 to TRBJ1-2; TRBD1 aligns across 7 bases. Germline V lookup: CDR1 LGHNA, CDR2 YNFKEQ. The CDR3 is 16 residues long. Germline trimming cut 0 bases from V and 4 bases from J; bases unmatched to any gene: 8. For the CDR3, the DNA is TGTGCCAGCAGCCAAGACCCGTCAGGGGGACTCTATGGCTACACCTTC. Amino acid sequence: CASSQDPSGGLYGYTF.

The J gene is TRBJ2-7, the V gene TRBV5-6, with 8 positions matching TRBD1. The CDR3 is made up of 15 amino acids. V dropped 4 bases and J dropped 3; count of bases not matched to a gene: 9. CDR1 SGHDT and CDR2 YYEEEE come from the germline V gene. The CDR3 loop reads CASSLPSGTGYEQYF. The DNA for the CDR3 is TGTGCCAGCAGCCTGCCGTCCGGGACAGGCTACGAGCAGTACTTC.

The chain recombines TRBV5-5 with TRBJ2-1, with D uncertain. Looked up from germline, CDR1 is SGHKS and CDR2 is YYEKEE (reference sequence). The CDR3 covers 13 residues. Trimming took 0 bases from V and 7 from J, leaving 8 bases between them. CDR3 DNA: TGTGCCAGCAGCTTGGGCACTGTGAATGAGCAGTTCTTC. Residues: CASSLGTVNEQFF.

The chain has TRBV5-4 and TRBJ1-2, with TRBD1 matching over 8 bases. The length of the CDR3 is 15 residues. Germline V gene data show CDR1 as SGHNT and CDR2 as YYREEE (reference sequence). V shed 4 bases and J 7 bases; nucleotides not matched to a gene: 12. CDR3 sequence: CASSHDIYRGGGYTF. The CDR3 bases are TGTGCCAGCAGCCATGACATATACAGGGGGGGTGGCTACACCTTC.

The chain recombines TRBV4-2 with TRBJ2-2, with a weak D call TRBD1 (7 bases). Germline CDR1 is LGHNA and CDR2 is YNFKEQ. V lost 4 bases to trimming and J lost 1 base, with 16 bases between them. CDR3 size: 17 residues. Here the CDR3 DNA reads TGTGCCAGCAGCCCTGTGGCGGGACAGCAGAACACCGGGGAGCTGTTTTTT. Amino acids: CASSPVAGQQNTGELFF.

This rearrangement joins TRBV7-8 to TRBJ1-5; no reliable D call. The V and J ends lost 5 bases and 7 bases respectively, with 18 bases between them. CDR3 length: 15 amino acids. Germline V gives CDR1 SGHVS, CDR2 FQNEAQ. CDR3 region: CASSRGRSGGQPQHF. The CDR3 nucleotides read TGTGCCAGCAGCCGCGGACGCAGTGGAGGACAGCCCCAGCATTTT.

This clone was found a few times. The chain is built from TRBV2 and TRBJ2-5, with 7 bases that match TRBD1. The V gene's germline CDR1 is SNHLY and CDR2 FYNNEI. The CDR3 totals 15 residues. V lost 4 bases to trimming and J lost 2 bases; unmatched junction nucleotides: 7. The CDR3 spells CASSAGQYYQETQYF. The CDR3 DNA is TGTGCCAGCAGTGCGGGACAGTACTATCAAGAGACCCAGTACTTC.

This chain connects TRBV27 to TRBJ1-1; D is possibly TRBD1 (5 bases). Germline values: CDR1 MNHEY, CDR2 SMNVEV (reference sequence). The germline V and J ends were trimmed by 1 base and 11 bases, with 14 bases remaining between them. This CDR3 is built from 13 residues. CDR3 amino acids: CASSLYQGARAFF. The DNA of the CDR3 is TGTGCCAGCAGTTTATATCAAGGGGCTAGGGCTTTCTTT.

CDR3 protein: CAWTRTGGNYGYTF. CDR3 in DNA: TGTGCCTGGACAAGGACAGGGGGCAACTATGGCTACACCTTC. The chain carries TRBV30 and TRBJ1-2; TRBD1 agrees at 11 bases. Unmatched junction bases numbered 3, after V lost 4 bases and J lost 2 bases. CDR3 length equals 14 residues. In germline, CDR1 is GTSNPN, CDR2 SVGIG (reference sequence).

The chain joins TRBV2 to TRBJ2-4, with D maybe TRBD1 (5 bases). In germline, CDR1 is SNHLY, CDR2 FYNNEI. The CDR3 sequence is 16 residues long. The V and J ends lost 0 bases and 6 bases respectively, with 15 bases between them. CDR3 in amino acids: CASSEALVLGANIQYF. CDR3 in DNA: TGTGCCAGCAGTGAAGCGCTTGTCCTAGGGGCAAACATTCAGTACTTC. Based on the CDR3 plus reference TRBV2 and TRBJ2-4, the full variable domain is EPEVTQTPSHQVTQMGQEVILRCVPISNHLYFYWYRQILGQKVEFLVSFYNNEISEKSEIFDDQFSVERPDGSNFTLKIRSTKLEDSAMYFCASSEALVLGANIQYFGAGTRLSVL.

This clone was picked up a small number of times. The chain joins TRBV7-3 to TRBJ2-1; a possible D gene is TRBD2 (6 bases). The CDR3 extends over 16 amino acids. Germline lookup yields CDR1 SGHTA and CDR2 FQGTGA. V was shortened by 6 bases and J by 4 bases, with 19 bases between the two germline ends. The CDR3 DNA sequence: TGTGCCAGCAGTCCAGTAGCGGCATGGGGGTACAATGAGCAGTTCTTC. Protein sequence: CASSPVAAWGYNEQFF.

The chain links TRBV28 to TRBJ1-1; no definite D call. The germline CDR1 and CDR2 sequences are MDHEN and SYDVKM. CDR3 length: 15 amino acids. With 6 bases removed from V and 1 base from J, the gap between germline ends came to 15 bases. The CDR3 spells CASRNGRGGNTEAFF. The CDR3 DNA reads TGTGCCAGCAGAAACGGCCGGGGAGGGAACACTGAAGCTTTCTTT.

This clone has a handful of counts. This chain joins TRBV4-2 and TRBJ2-3, with D perhaps TRBD2 (7 bases). V shed 0 bases and J shed 5 bases, with 15 bases lying between them. This CDR3 comprises 16 residues. CDR1 LGHNA and CDR2 YNFKEQ come from the germline V gene. This chain's CDR3 is CASSQDRRGGLDTQYF. The CDR3 DNA is TGTGCCAGCAGCCAAGATAGGAGGGGGGGCCTAGATACGCAGTATTTT.

The sample holds a few counts of this clone. The chain recombines TRBV7-2 with TRBJ2-5; 7 bases line up with TRBD2. The ends lost 2 bases at V and 4 bases at J; junction bases unmatched: 4. The germline V gene has CDR1 SGHTA and CDR2 FQGNSA. The CDR3 runs to 14 residues. The CDR3 DNA reads as TGTGCCAGCAGCTTACCGGGAGGAACAGAGACCCAGTACTTC. It translates to CASSLPGGTETQYF.

The CDR3 DNA reads as TGTGCCAGCAGCGCACCCGGGACAGGGCAATATGGCTACACCTTC. Translation gives CASSAPGTGQYGYTF. The chain uses TRBV11-1 and TRBJ1-2, with 9 nucleotides matching TRBD1. The V gene's germline CDR1 is SGHAT and CDR2 FQDESV (reference sequence). CDR3 length: 15 amino acids. V was pared by 5 bases and J by 5 bases, with 9 bases of the junction left unmatched.

The genes are TRBV11-3 and TRBJ2-1, with 15 positions matching TRBD2. The J segment lost 8 bases and the V segment lost 6 bases, leaving 8 bases of the junction unmatched. Germline assignment: CDR1 SGHNT and CDR2 YENEEA. The CDR3 spans 16 residues. CDR3 sequence: CASSPGLAGGLDEQFF. CDR3 coding DNA: TGTGCCAGCAGTCCAGGACTAGCGGGGGGGTTGGATGAGCAGTTCTTC.

This rearrangement joins TRBV7-9 to TRBJ1-4; TRBD1 matches at 7 bases. Germline CDR1 reads SEHNR; CDR2 reads FQNEAQ (reference sequence). The CDR3 loop spans 16 amino acids. The V segment lost 5 bases and the J segment 1 base; nucleotides outside the gene matches: 7. CDR3 sequence: CASSQGQRQTNEKLFF. The CDR3 DNA reads TGTGCCAGCAGCCAGGGACAGCGACAAACTAATGAAAAACTGTTTTTT. The variable domain in full, with the rest retrieved from reference TRBV7-9 and TRBJ1-4, is DTGVSQNPRHKITKRGQNVTFRCDPISEHNRLYWYRQTLGQGPEFLTYFQNEAQLEKSRLLSDRFSAERPKGSFSTLEIQRTEQGDSAMYLCASSQGQRQTNEKLFFGSGTQLSVL.

CDR3 sequence reads: CASSKTGYDRRFF. In nucleotides, the CDR3 is TGTGCCAGCAGCAAAACAGGGTACGACAGGCGGTTCTTC. The V gene is TRBV7-9, the J gene TRBJ2-1; TRBD1 might be the D (6 bases). The germline V and J ends were trimmed by 5 bases and 15 bases, with 20 bases remaining between them. The germline gives CDR1 SEHNR, CDR2 FQNEAQ (reference sequence). CDR3 size: 13 residues. Full variable domain (remainder filled in from reference TRBV7-9 and TRBJ2-1): DTGVSQNPRHKITKRGQNVTFRCDPISEHNRLYWYRQTLGQGPEFLTYFQNEAQLEKSRLLSDRFSAERPKGSFSTLEIQRTEQGDSAMYLCASSKTGYDRRFFGPGTRLTVL.